This passage covers 21 T cell receptor beta chains from one sample sequenced in a study. One entry per CDR3 protein results from TCRdb running MiXCR on the 5' RACE reads. Of around 30,000 distinct CDR3 sequences in the sample, about 24% are singletons; the top ten hold about 4.3%. Sequencing input: memory CD4+ T cells sorted from blood. As to subset: memory CD4+ T cells, CD4+CD45RO+CD25-. These receptors came from a female donor with breast cancer.

This clonotype came up many times. The chain uses TRBV27 and TRBJ2-7; TRBD1 agrees at 7 bases. V lost 6 bases, J lost 3 bases, and 5 bases stayed unmatched. Per germline, CDR1 MNHEY and CDR2 SMNVEV (reference sequence). The CDR3 covers 13 residues. CDR3 sequence: CASSRTGGYEQYF. The CDR3 DNA sequence: TGTGCCAGCAGCCGGACAGGTGGCTACGAGCAGTACTTC.

The rearrangement links TRBV5-4 to TRBJ1-1, with D possibly matching TRBD1 (5 bases). The V gene lost 6 bases and the J gene lost 0 bases, with 9 bases spanning the gap. The CDR3 loop spans 13 amino acids. Germline V gene lookup returns CDR1 SGHNT and CDR2 YYREEE (reference sequence). CDR3 amino acids: CASIDSLNTEAFF. Here the CDR3 DNA reads TGTGCCAGCATAGACAGCCTGAACACTGAAGCTTTCTTT.

This clonotype was seen many times. The rearrangement joins TRBV10-2 to TRBJ2-5, with D maybe TRBD1 (5 bases). Trimming left V 0 bases short and J 5 bases short, with 7 bases between. Germline values: CDR1 WSHSY, CDR2 SAAADI. This CDR3 is 13 amino acids long. CDR3: CASSESGRETQYF. The CDR3 bases are TGCGCCAGCAGTGAGTCGGGGCGGGAGACCCAGTACTTC.

In this sample, this clonotype turned up many times. The chain links TRBV4-1 to TRBJ1-1, with D possibly matching TRBD1 (6 bases). CDR3 length equals 14 residues. Germline lookup yields CDR1 MGHRA and CDR2 YSYEKL. The V and J ends lost 1 base and 2 bases respectively, with 8 bases between them. CDR3 sequence (DNA): TGCGCCAGCAGCCAAGGACAGGCTAACACTGAAGCTTTCTTT. Amino acids: CASSQGQANTEAFF.

This chain links TRBV12-3 or TRBV12-4 with TRBJ2-1, with no clear D. Deletions cut 7 bases from V and 9 bases from J, with 13 bases between. CDR3 length: 12 amino acids. CDR3 in amino acids: CASTSASAEQFF. DNA for the CDR3: TGTGCCAGCACCTCGGCTAGTGCTGAGCAGTTCTTC.

A few counts support this clonotype. The rearrangement links TRBV6-5 to TRBJ1-1, with 8 nucleotides matching TRBD1. There are 13 residues in the CDR3. Losses at the gene ends were 6 bases for V and 4 bases for J; bases not matched to a gene: 4. Germline V gene lookup returns CDR1 MNHEY and CDR2 SVGAGI. The CDR3 is CASSPTGGTEAFF. The CDR3 nucleotides read TGTGCCAGCAGCCCCACAGGGGGCACTGAAGCTTTCTTT.

The chain links TRBV7-3 to TRBJ2-3, with D uncertain. With 5 bases removed from V and 4 bases from J, the gap between germline ends came to 10 bases. Germline values: CDR1 SGHTA, CDR2 FQGTGA. The CDR3 is 13 residues long. Written as DNA, the CDR3 is TGTGCCAGCAGCCCCAATGGGGCAGATACGCAGTATTTT. It specifies CASSPNGADTQYF.

This clonotype was picked up a small number of times. The V gene is TRBV6-5, the J gene TRBJ2-7, with D perhaps matching TRBD1 or TRBD2 (5 bases each). The V end lost 7 bases, the J end lost 7 bases, and 17 bases lay between the germline ends. The germline V gene has CDR1 MNHEY and CDR2 SVGAGI. CDR3 length: 13 residues. The CDR3 DNA reads TGTGCCAGCACCGACCTTCCGGGGCGGGAGCAGTACTTC. Residues: CASTDLPGREQYF.

The V gene is TRBV4-1, the J gene TRBJ2-3; possibly TRBD1 for D (6 bases). Trimming took 0 bases from V and 6 from J, leaving 13 bases between them. The germline CDR1 and CDR2 sequences are MGHRA and YSYEKL. This CDR3 has 15 amino acids. The CDR3 protein is CASSQEDRDIDTQYF. CDR3 DNA: TGCGCCAGCAGCCAAGAGGACCGGGACATCGATACGCAGTATTTT.

With respect to this clonotype: A junction boundary mismatches the germline segment, possibly from a read error. The chain uses TRBV6-5 and TRBJ2-1, with 8 bases lining up with TRBD2. The CDR3 is 14 amino acids. The germline CDR1 and CDR2 sequences are MNHEY and SVGAGI. CDR3 region: CASSPPPGRGVSLF. The CDR3 nucleotides are TGTGCCAGCAGTCCCCCCCCCGGGAGGGGCGTTTCGCTCTTC.

The CDR3 loop is CASSRAGVGFEQYF. As DNA, the CDR3 is TGTGCCAGCAGCAGAGCGGGGGTGGGGTTCGAGCAGTACTTC. The chain recombines TRBV6-5 with TRBJ2-7; 8 nucleotides align to TRBD2. Losses at the gene ends were 6 bases for V and 6 bases for J; bases not matched to a gene: 10. Germline assignment: CDR1 MNHEY and CDR2 SVGAGI. CDR3 length: 14 amino acids.

At least ten counts were recorded for this clonotype. The J gene is TRBJ2-5, the V gene TRBV27; a possible D gene is TRBD1 (5 bases). Trimming stripped 6 bases from V and 7 bases from J, with 12 bases between. CDR1 MNHEY and CDR2 SMNVEV come from the germline V gene (reference sequence). The CDR3 has 12 amino acids. The CDR3 loop reads CASRAGFGTQYF. For the CDR3, the DNA is TGTGCCAGCAGAGCAGGGTTTGGGACCCAGTACTTC.

This clonotype has a handful of counts. The chain is built from TRBV27 and TRBJ1-2, with a tentative D call TRBD1 (5 bases). The V gene lost 2 bases and the J gene lost 9 bases, with 13 bases spanning the gap. This CDR3 region has 13 residues. The germline V gene encodes CDR1 MNHEY and CDR2 SMNVEV (reference sequence). The chain's CDR3 is CASSLSRDYSYTF. In DNA form, the CDR3 reads TGTGCCAGCAGTTTAAGCAGGGATTATAGCTACACCTTC.

In its sample, this clonotype was seen many times. CDR3 in amino acids: CASSFRAPSYEQYF. Here the CDR3 DNA reads TGTGCCAGCAGCTTCCGGGCCCCCTCCTACGAGCAGTACTTC. This sequence joins TRBV5-5 and TRBJ2-7, with D unresolved. Germline lookup yields CDR1 SGHKS and CDR2 YYEKEE (reference sequence). The CDR3 has 14 residues. Trimming pared 2 bases from V and 0 bases from J, leaving 9 bases between.

Here the CDR3 reads CASSLDSLSYNEQFF. CDR3 nucleotides: TGTGCCAGCAGCTTAGATTCCCTCTCCTACAATGAGCAGTTCTTC. The chain employs TRBV11-3 and TRBJ2-1, with D hard to call. V lost 0 bases, J lost 0 bases, and 6 bases lay in between. CDR3 length equals 15 residues. CDR1 and CDR2 from the germline V gene are SGHNT and YENEEA.

The chain links TRBV6-1 to TRBJ2-4; 8 nucleotides align to TRBD2. Trimming cost V 1 base and J 7 bases; bases outside gene matches: 24. CDR3 length: 21 residues. Germline V gene sequence: CDR1 MNHNS, CDR2 SASEGT. For the CDR3, the DNA is TGTGCCAGCAGTGAAGTTAGCCCAAACTGGGTTAGCGGGGACCAGTGGAACATTCAGTACTTC. Its translation: CASSEVSPNWVSGDQWNIQYF.

This clonotype was detected ten times or more. The V and J genes are TRBV5-1 and TRBJ2-7, with 8 bases lining up with TRBD1. Trimming removed 4 bases from V and 2 bases from J; junction bases left unmatched: 5. The CDR3 extends over 14 amino acids. Germline V gene lookup returns CDR1 SGHRS and CDR2 YFSETQ. In DNA, the CDR3 is TGCGCCAGCAGCCAAGGACAGGGCCCCTACGAGCAGTACTTC. This codes for CASSQGQGPYEQYF.

As DNA, the CDR3 is TGCAGCGTTGTTAGGGGTCCCAATGAGCAGTTCTTC. This gives the protein CSVVRGPNEQFF. V usage is TRBV29-1 and J usage is TRBJ2-1, with D possibly matching TRBD1 (5 bases). Trimming took off 4 bases at V and 6 bases at J, with 10 bases between the two ends. This CDR3 comprises 12 residues. In germline, CDR1 is SQVTM, CDR2 ANQGSEA.

The chain is built from TRBV3-1 and TRBJ2-6; no clear D gene. In germline, CDR1 is LGHDT, CDR2 YNNKEL (reference sequence). This CDR3 has 14 residues. Between the trimmed V and J ends, which lost 1 base and 2 bases, there was a span of 3 bases. The CDR3 sequence: CASSQVTGANVLTF. Written as DNA, the CDR3 is TGTGCCAGCAGCCAAGTGACTGGGGCCAACGTCCTGACTTTC. The complete variable domain, with remaining parts taken from reference TRBV3-1 and TRBJ2-6, reads DTAVSQTPKYLVTQMGNDKSIKCEQNLGHDTMYWYKQDSKKFLKIMFSYNNKELIINETVPNRFSPKSPDKAHLNLHINSLELGDSAVYFCASSQVTGANVLTFGAGSRLTVL.

Remarks on this clonotype: In this CDR3 the conserved last residue, phenylalanine or tryptophan, is missing, so a read error is likely. The chain recombines TRBV6-5 with TRBJ2-7; D may be TRBD2 (7 bases). Germline V lookup: CDR1 MNHEY, CDR2 SVGAGI. The CDR3 loop spans 14 amino acids. The V end was cut by 2 bases, the J end by 4 bases, with 12 bases between. CDR3 loop: CASSYRGAEYEQYL. The CDR3 nucleotides are TGTGCCAGCAGTTACCGGGGGGCGGAATACGAGCAGTACCTC.

This clonotype was counted a few times. The CDR3 region is CASSWGLAATGAEQYF. CDR3 DNA sequence: TGTGCCAGCAGTTGGGGACTAGCGGCTACTGGAGCCGAGCAGTACTTC. The gene calls are TRBV28 and TRBJ2-7, with TRBD2 matching 11 bases. CDR3 length: 16 residues. Losses at the gene ends were 4 bases for V and 6 bases for J; bases not matched to a gene: 11. Germline CDR1 is MDHEN and CDR2 is SYDVKM.